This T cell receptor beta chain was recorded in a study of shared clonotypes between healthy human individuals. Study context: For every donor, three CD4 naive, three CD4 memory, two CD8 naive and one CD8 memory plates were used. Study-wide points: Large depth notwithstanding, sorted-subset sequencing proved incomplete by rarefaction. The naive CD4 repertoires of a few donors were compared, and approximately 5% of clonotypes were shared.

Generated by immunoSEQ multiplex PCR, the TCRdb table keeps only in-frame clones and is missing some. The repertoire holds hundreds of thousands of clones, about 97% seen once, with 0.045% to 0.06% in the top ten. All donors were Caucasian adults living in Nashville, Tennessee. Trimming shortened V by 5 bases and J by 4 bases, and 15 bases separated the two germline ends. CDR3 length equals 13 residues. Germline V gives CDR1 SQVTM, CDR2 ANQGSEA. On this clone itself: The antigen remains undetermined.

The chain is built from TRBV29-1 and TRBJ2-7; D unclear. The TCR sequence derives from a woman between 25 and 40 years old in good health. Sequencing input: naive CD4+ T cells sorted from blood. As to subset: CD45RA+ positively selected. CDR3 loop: CSVYVWGSYEQYF. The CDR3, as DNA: TGCAGCGTTTACGTATGGGGTTCTTACGAGCAGTACTTC.